This T cell receptor (beta chain) was retrieved from a study of spatial heterogeneity in lung cancer. As to time point: blood at routine non-recurrence follow-up after resection. This CDR3 is built from 16 residues. Germline loops: CDR1 KGHDR, CDR2 SFDVKD. The V segment lost 3 bases and the J segment 6 bases; nucleotides outside the gene matches: 5. This clonotype was counted ten times or more. TCRdb independently ran MiXCR on the 5' RACE reads; one entry per CDR3 protein. The sample carries about 15,000 distinct CDR3 sequences, 5% to 6.5% recorded once. This receptor was identified in a male donor with early-stage non-small cell lung cancer. The rearrangement links TRBV24-1 to TRBJ2-3, with TRBD2 matching 13 bases. Here the sequenced sample was PBMCs, taken at follow-up. In DNA form, the CDR3 reads TGTGCCACCAGTGATGGACTAGCGGGAGTTTTGGATACGCAGTATTTT. Its protein is CATSDGLAGVLDTQYF.